The 13 T cell receptor beta chains presented below share a single source sample, sequenced in a study of shared clonotypes between healthy human individuals. Data came from immunoSEQ multiplex PCR; TCRdb stores just in-frame clones and leaves some out. The table has some 530,000 clones, 65% to 85% seen once; the top ten hold 12%. Sequencing was performed on PBMCs. The receptors were gathered from a woman aged 40 to 55 in good health. Some clones in this sample may be carry-over from other donors' samples.

The V gene is TRBV7-9, the J gene TRBJ2-2; 7 nucleotides align to TRBD2. The CDR3 extends over 16 amino acids. V lost 5 bases to trimming and J lost 5 bases; unmatched junction nucleotides: 11. Germline V CDR1 and CDR2: SEHNR, FQNEAQ (reference sequence). The CDR3 DNA reads TGTGCCAGCAGCCCCAGGCTCTCGGGGGGTACCGGGGAGCTGTTTTTT. This encodes CASSPRLSGGTGELFF.

The chain recombines TRBV28 with TRBJ1-5; no clear D. The CDR3 loop spans 12 amino acids. CDR1 and CDR2 from the germline V gene are MDHEN and SYDVKM. With 1 base removed from V and 10 bases from J, the gap between germline ends came to 8 bases. CDR3 loop: CASSLLDFPQHF. The CDR3 DNA follows: TGTGCCAGCAGTTTATTAGACTTTCCCCAGCATTTT.

The CDR3 sequence is CASSLQQGAGELFF. DNA of the CDR3: TGTGCCAGCAGCCTACAACAGGGGGCCGGGGAGCTGTTTTTT. The J gene is TRBJ2-2, the V gene TRBV14; 8 bases are shared with TRBD1. Germline trimming cut 4 bases from V and 6 bases from J; bases unmatched to any gene: 4. Germline CDR1 is SGHDN and CDR2 is FVKESK. The length of the CDR3 is 14 residues.

V and J are TRBV5-6 and TRBJ2-3; D perhaps matches TRBD2 (5 bases). The CDR3 runs 14 residues. Germline V gives CDR1 SGHDT, CDR2 YYEEEE. The V gene lost 0 bases and the J gene lost 3 bases, with 8 bases spanning the gap. This chain's CDR3 is CASSLVPGTDTQYF. The CDR3 DNA follows: TGTGCCAGCAGCTTGGTCCCGGGAACAGATACGCAGTATTTT.

This chain uses TRBV27 with TRBJ2-7, with TRBD2 identical over 11 bases. CDR3 length: 16 amino acids. From germline, CDR1 is MNHEY and CDR2 SMNVEV (reference sequence). Germline trimming cut 0 bases from V and 9 bases from J; bases unmatched to any gene: 10. CDR3 region: CASSLSRLAGGLGQYF. DNA of the CDR3: TGTGCCAGCAGTTTATCGCGCCTAGCGGGAGGTCTCGGGCAGTACTTC.

Points on this clone: A far bigger clonotype differs at one base, so this is likely a read error. Other nucleotide sequences in the sample specify the same CDR3. The chain carries TRBV28 and TRBJ1-2, with D possibly TRBD1 on 6 matching bases. CDR1 MDHEN and CDR2 SYDVKM come from the germline V gene. CDR3 length: 13 residues. CDR3 bases: TGCGCCAGCACTTTACGGGGGGCCGGTGGCTACACCTTC. It translates to CASTLRGAGGYTF.

The count of this clone is one. The rearrangement joins TRBV7-9 to TRBJ2-1; 10 bases match TRBD2. The germline CDR1 and CDR2 sequences are SEHNR and FQNEAQ (reference sequence). J was trimmed by 9 bases and V by 0 bases; bases with no gene match: 5. This CDR3 is built from 15 residues. The CDR3 protein is CASSLALAGAPEQFF. The CDR3 DNA follows: TGTGCCAGCAGCTTAGCTCTAGCGGGAGCCCCTGAGCAGTTCTTC.

This sequence joins TRBV2 and TRBJ2-1, with 8 positions matching TRBD1. The CDR3 runs to 14 residues. Germline V gene sequence: CDR1 SNHLY, CDR2 FYNNEI. The V and J ends lost 3 bases and 6 bases, in that order; junction bases with no gene match: 4. The CDR3 protein is CASSEFQGANEQFF. The DNA for the CDR3 is TGTGCCAGCAGTGAGTTTCAGGGGGCCAATGAGCAGTTCTTC.

The rearrangement uses TRBV19 and TRBJ1-5, with 7 positions matching TRBD1. The junction had 7 bases not matched to a gene; V was cut back by 5 bases and J by 0 bases. The CDR3 covers 16 residues. CDR1 and CDR2 (germline): LNHDA, SQIVND (reference sequence). The CDR3 region is CASSPRDSHSNQPQHF. The CDR3 DNA sequence: TGTGCCAGTAGTCCTCGGGACAGCCATAGCAATCAGCCCCAGCATTTT.

The chain carries TRBV7-3 and TRBJ2-3; TRBD2 agrees at 8 bases. With 3 bases clipped from V and 5 bases from J, the junction kept 7 bases outside the gene matches. CDR1 and CDR2 from the germline V gene are SGHTA and FQGTGA. The CDR3 is made up of 15 amino acids. CDR3 nucleotide sequence: TGTGCCAGCAGCTTCGTCGGGGGGGCAGGAGATACGCAGTATTTT. Amino acids: CASSFVGGAGDTQYF.

V is TRBV23-1 and J is TRBJ2-3, with a tentative D call TRBD1 (8 bases). TRBV23-1 is recorded as an ORF, its role being uncertain. This CDR3 has 15 amino acids. V was trimmed by 6 bases and J by 3 bases, leaving 16 bases between them. The CDR3 nucleotides read TGCGCCAGCAGGGGAGGGCAGGGGGCGACAGATACGCAGTATTTT. This codes for CASRGGQGATDTQYF.

Regarding this clone: The same CDR3 arises from other DNA sequences in this sample as well. The rearrangement joins TRBV19 to TRBJ2-1; weak D call: TRBD1 (5 bases). CDR3 length: 14 amino acids. Germline CDR1 is LNHDA and CDR2 is SQIVND (reference sequence). Trimming took 3 bases from V and 1 from J, leaving 7 bases between them. This chain's CDR3 is CASSIQGSYNEQFF. CDR3 DNA: TGTGCCAGTAGTATTCAGGGTTCCTACAATGAGCAGTTCTTC.

There are many counts of this clone. The J gene is TRBJ2-7, the V gene TRBV9; TRBD2 matches at 12 bases. This CDR3 is 14 amino acids long. Germline CDR1 SGDLS, CDR2 YYNGEE. The ends lost 4 bases at V and 3 bases at J; junction bases unmatched: 2. CDR3 DNA sequence: TGTGCCAGCAGCCAGGGACTAGCGGGCTACGAGCAGTACTTC. Translated, it gives CASSQGLAGYEQYF.